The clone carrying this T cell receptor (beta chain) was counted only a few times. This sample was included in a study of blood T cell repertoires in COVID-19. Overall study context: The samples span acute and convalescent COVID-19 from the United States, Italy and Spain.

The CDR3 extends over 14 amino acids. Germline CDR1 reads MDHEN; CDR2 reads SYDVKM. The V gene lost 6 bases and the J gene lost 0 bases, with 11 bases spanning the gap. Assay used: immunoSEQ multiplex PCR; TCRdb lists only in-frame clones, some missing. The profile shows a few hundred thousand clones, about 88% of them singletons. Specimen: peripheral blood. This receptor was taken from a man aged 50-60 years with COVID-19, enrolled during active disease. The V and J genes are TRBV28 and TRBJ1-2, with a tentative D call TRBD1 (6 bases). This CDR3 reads CASSPPGANYGYTF. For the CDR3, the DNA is TGTGCCAGCAGCCCCCCAGGGGCTAACTATGGCTACACCTTC.